This T cell receptor beta chain comes out of a study of memory CD4+ T cells and cytomegalovirus serostatus (dated by TCRdb to between 2019 and 2020). For the study in its entirety: A total of roughly 35 healthy Belgian adults, of whom 9 were CMV seropositive and about 24 were CMV seronegative, were included in the cohort. To replicate a published TCR-based CMV serostatus classifier, the study sequenced CD4+ memory TCRbeta repertoires from a Belgian cohort whose cytomegalovirus serostatus was known.

CDR1 and CDR2 (SGHDT, YYEEEE) derive from the germline V gene. The CDR3 runs 15 residues from the cysteine to the phenylalanine. The read is trimmed to its CDR3 DNA, 45 bases read in frame from base 1. Relative to germline, V is 3 bases shorter and J is 2 bases shorter, with 14 bases between their ends. Concerning this clone itself: Its cognate antigen has yet to be identified. No base qualities exist here, and no much larger clone lies one base off it.

Genomic DNA was extracted from sorted cells with the Quick-DNA Microprep Kit. TCRbeta DNA was amplified with the immunoSEQ hsTCRbeta kit following the manufacturer's protocol. An Illumina MiSeq instrument was used to sequence the TCRbeta libraries. Under the source paper's analysis protocol: After out-of-frame sequences were removed, 2,204,828 distinct TCRbeta sequences remained, averaging around 67,000 per individual. Two values were used to score each individual: the count of about 150 previously reported CMV-associated TCRbeta sequences and the total count of productive distinct TCRbeta sequences. A beta-binomial model was reimplemented in Python, and scikit-learn random forests with default parameters were trained on US cohort data. Classifier performance on the Belgian cohort was summarized as median AUC with percentile confidence intervals over 10,000 bootstrap iterations. This is the immuneACCESS table as TCRdb keeps it, with only in-frame sequences that have V and J called. A part of the clones is gone; compared with another copy, unresolved V genes explain less than half, and the rest is unexplained. The V and J calls and clone size come from that table; D and trimming were worked out from the DNA. Counted in this sample were 60,000 to 70,000 clones; approximately 80% of them appeared once. The ten largest clones take up 4% to 5.5% of the sample.

A FACSAria II was used to sort memory CD4+ T cells, defined as single viable CD3+CD4+CD8-CD45RO+ cells. CMV serostatus was determined using a Roche Elecsys assay that detects serum IgG against CMV pp150, pp28, p38 and p52. Once the samples were thawed, total CD4+ T cells were enriched through positive selection using CD4 magnetic microbeads. Samples originated from another study that specifically interrogated the CD4+ T cell memory repertoire. Following standard operating procedures, peripheral blood mononuclear cells were isolated and cryopreserved, while serum was kept at -80 degrees C. Staining used CD3-PerCP (BW264/56), CD4-APC (RPA-T4), CD45RO-PE (UCHT1) and CD8-Pacific Orange (3B5) antibodies, with Sytox blue excluding non-viable cells. The study at large found these results: The results were interpreted as suggesting that the CMV-associated TCR signature is mostly present in the CD4+ memory repertoire. Only CD4+CD45RO+ memory cells were sequenced, in contrast to the original study, in which naive and memory CD4+ and CD8+ populations were covered. On the Belgian cohort, the classifier based on the original framework reached a median bootstrapped AUC of approximately 0.94, with a 95% CI of 0.76-1.00. For CMV serostatus prediction, a median bootstrapped AUC of approximately 0.95 was reached with the original framework, and a median bootstrapped AUC of roughly 0.92 was reached with a US-trained random forest. Among the 150 or so previously reported CMV-associated TCRbeta sequences, roughly 68 showed up in the CD4+ memory repertoires, with each one found in between one and five individuals.

Sequencing input: memory CD4+ T cells from blood. The receptor was derived from an adult in good health and CMV-seropositive. Recombination linked TRBV5-6 to TRBJ2-5, with the D call perhaps TRBD1 or TRBD2, as 5 bases match in each case. The nucleotides read TGTGCCAGCAGCTCCAAGGGACGGACTCAAGAGACCCAGTACTTC. This encodes CASSSKGRTQETQYF.